The clone carrying this T cell receptor (beta chain) was seen a single time. This specimen comes from a study of blood T cell repertoires in COVID-19. For the study at large: The cDNA or gDNA used as material had been derived from T cells, B-cell-depleted T cells, or PBMCs.

The J segment lost 2 bases and the V segment lost 6 bases, leaving 6 bases of the junction unmatched. Germline V CDR1 and CDR2: SNHLY, FYNNEI. This CDR3 spans 14 amino acids. The repertoire was sequenced with immunoSEQ multiplex PCR; TCRdb's copy has only in-frame clones and lacks some. The table has some 87,000 clones, more than 80% seen once. Source material: peripheral blood. The chain joins TRBV2 to TRBJ2-5; 7 bases line up with TRBD2. The receptor was derived from a human donor in a cohort sampled during active COVID-19. The CDR3 sequence: CASSPEGGQETQYF. The CDR3 DNA reads TGTGCCAGCAGCCCTGAGGGAGGGCAAGAGACCCAGTACTTC.